A single T cell receptor (beta chain) is shown here with its context. No antigen is known for it. The entry originates in a study of early T cells in non-severe SARS-CoV-2 infection. Findings and limits, study-wide: Lookups in VDJdb leaned toward anti-spike CD8 responses and missed private and CD4 specificities.

Each CDR3 protein gets one entry after TCRdb re-called the 5' RACE reads with MiXCR. This table has some 77,000 distinct CDR3 sequences, less than 20% appearing once. The sample was whole blood. This clonotype originated in an adult who was a healthcare worker with PCR-confirmed SARS-CoV-2 infection or an uninfected control (not recorded which).

The DNA of the CDR3 is TGCAGCGTTGAGGAAGGAGGCGAGCAGTTCTTC. It specifies CSVEEGGEQFF. The V and J genes are TRBV29-1 and TRBJ2-1; a weak D match, TRBD2 (5 bases). Trimming removed 3 bases at V and 10 bases at J, with 10 bases between. This CDR3 has 11 residues. Germline assignment: CDR1 SQVTM and CDR2 ANQGSEA.